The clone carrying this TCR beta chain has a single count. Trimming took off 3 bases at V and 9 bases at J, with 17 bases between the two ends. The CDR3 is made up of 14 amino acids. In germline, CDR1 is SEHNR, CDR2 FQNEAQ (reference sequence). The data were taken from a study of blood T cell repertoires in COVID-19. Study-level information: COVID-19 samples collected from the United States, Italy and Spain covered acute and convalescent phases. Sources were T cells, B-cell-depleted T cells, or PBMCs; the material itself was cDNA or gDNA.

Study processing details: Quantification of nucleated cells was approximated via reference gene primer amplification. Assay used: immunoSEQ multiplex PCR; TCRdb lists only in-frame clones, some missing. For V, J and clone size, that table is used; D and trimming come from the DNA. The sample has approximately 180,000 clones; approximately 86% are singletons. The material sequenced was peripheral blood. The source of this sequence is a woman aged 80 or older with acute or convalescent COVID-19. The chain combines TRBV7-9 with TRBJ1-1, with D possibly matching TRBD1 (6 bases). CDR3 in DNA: TGTGCCAGCAGCTTGTTACAGGGAGATGGGAAAGCTTTCTTT. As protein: CASSLLQGDGKAFF.